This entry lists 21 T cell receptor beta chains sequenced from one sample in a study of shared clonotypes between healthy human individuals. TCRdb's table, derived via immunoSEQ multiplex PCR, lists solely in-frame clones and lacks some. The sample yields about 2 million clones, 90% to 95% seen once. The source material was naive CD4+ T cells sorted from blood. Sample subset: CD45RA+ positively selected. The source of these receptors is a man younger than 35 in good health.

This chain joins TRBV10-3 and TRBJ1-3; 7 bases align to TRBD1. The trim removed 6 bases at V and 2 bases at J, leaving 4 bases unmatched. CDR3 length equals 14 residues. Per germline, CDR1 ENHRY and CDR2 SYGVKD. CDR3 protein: CAISTGAAGNTIYF. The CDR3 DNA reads TGTGCCATCAGCACAGGGGCCGCTGGAAACACCATATATTTT.

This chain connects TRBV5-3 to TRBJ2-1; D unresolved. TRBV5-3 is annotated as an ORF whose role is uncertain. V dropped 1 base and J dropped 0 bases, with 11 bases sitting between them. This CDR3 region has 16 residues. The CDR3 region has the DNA TGTGCCAGAAGCTTGCCCCAGAATAGCTCCTACAATGAGCAGTTCTTC. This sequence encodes CARSLPQNSSYNEQFF.

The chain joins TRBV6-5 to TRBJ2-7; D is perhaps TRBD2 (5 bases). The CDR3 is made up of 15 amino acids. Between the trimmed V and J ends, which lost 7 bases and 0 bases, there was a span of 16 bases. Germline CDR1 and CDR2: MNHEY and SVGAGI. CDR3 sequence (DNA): TGTGCCAGCAAGCCGGACGCGGGTTTCTCCTACGAGCAGTACTTC. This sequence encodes CASKPDAGFSYEQYF.

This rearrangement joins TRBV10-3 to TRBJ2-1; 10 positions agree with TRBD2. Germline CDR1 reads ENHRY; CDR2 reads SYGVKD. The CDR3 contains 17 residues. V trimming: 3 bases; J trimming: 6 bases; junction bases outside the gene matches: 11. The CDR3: CAISDLLAGLNGNEQFF. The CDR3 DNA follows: TGTGCCATCAGTGATTTACTAGCGGGGCTTAACGGCAATGAGCAGTTCTTC.

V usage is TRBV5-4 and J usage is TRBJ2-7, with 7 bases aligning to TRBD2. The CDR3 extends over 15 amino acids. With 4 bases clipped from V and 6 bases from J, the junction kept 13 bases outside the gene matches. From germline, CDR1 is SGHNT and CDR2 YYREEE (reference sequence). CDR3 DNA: TGTGCCAGCAGCCCCCCGGGGGGAGCAGGGCTCGAGCAGTACTTC. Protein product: CASSPPGGAGLEQYF.

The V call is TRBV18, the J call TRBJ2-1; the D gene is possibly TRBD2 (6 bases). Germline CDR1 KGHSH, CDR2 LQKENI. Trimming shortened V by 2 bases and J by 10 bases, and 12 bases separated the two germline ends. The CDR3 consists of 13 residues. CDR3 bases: TGTGCCAGCTCACCAATAGGGGCGGGGGAGCAGTTCTTC. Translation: CASSPIGAGEQFF.

CDR3 sequence reads: CAWRGGVGTHDTQYF. CDR3 nucleotides: TGTGCCTGGAGAGGTGGAGTCGGGACTCACGACACCCAGTACTTC. The chain links TRBV30 to TRBJ2-5; TRBD2 is a possible D gene (6 bases). Between the trimmed V and J ends, which lost 3 bases and 8 bases, there was a span of 22 bases. The length of the CDR3 is 15 residues. From germline, CDR1 is GTSNPN and CDR2 SVGIG (reference sequence).

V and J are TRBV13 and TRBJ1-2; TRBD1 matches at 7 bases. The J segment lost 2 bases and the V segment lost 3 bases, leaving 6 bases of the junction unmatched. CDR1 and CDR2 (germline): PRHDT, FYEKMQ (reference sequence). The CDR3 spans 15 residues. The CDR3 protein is CASSFLGQKNYGYTF. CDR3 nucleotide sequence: TGTGCCAGCAGCTTTTTGGGACAGAAGAACTATGGCTACACCTTC.

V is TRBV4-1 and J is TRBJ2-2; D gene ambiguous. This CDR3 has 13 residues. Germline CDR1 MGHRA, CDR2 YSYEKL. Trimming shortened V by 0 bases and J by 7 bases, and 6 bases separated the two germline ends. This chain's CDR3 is CASSQDGLGELFF. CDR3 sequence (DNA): TGCGCCAGCAGCCAAGATGGGCTCGGGGAGCTGTTTTTT.

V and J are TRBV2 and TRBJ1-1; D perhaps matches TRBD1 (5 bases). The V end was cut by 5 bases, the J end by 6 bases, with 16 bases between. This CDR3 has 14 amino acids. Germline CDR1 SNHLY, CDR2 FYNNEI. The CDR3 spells CASSLPGHAAEAFF. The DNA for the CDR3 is TGTGCCAGCAGTCTCCCCGGACACGCCGCTGAAGCTTTCTTT.

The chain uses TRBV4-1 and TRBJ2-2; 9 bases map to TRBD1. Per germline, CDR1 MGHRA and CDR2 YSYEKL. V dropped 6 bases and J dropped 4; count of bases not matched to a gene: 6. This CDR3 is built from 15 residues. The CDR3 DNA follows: TGCGCCAGCAGAACAGGGGGCGCCGTCACCGGGGAGCTGTTTTTT. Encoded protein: CASRTGGAVTGELFF.

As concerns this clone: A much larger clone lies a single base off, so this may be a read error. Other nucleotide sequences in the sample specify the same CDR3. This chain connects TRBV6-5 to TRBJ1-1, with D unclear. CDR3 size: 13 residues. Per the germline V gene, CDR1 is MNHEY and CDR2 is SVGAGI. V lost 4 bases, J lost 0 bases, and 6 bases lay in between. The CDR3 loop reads CASSFRLNTEAFF. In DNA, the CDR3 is TGTGCCAGCAGTTTTAGGTTGAACACTGAAGCTTTCTTT.

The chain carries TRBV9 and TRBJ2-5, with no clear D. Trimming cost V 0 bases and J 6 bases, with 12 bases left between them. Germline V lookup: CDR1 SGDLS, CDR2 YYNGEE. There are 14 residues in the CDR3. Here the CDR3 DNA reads TGTGCCAGCAGCGTAGGGGCCATTGATAAGACCCAGTACTTC. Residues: CASSVGAIDKTQYF.

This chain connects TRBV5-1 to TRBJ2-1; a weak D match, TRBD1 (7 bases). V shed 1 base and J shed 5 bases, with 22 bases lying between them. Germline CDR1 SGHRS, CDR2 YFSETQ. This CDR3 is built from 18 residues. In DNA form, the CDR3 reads TGCGCCAGCAGCTTGATGGAAAAGTCAGGGGGGTTTGACAATGAGCAGTTCTTC. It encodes CASSLMEKSGGFDNEQFF.

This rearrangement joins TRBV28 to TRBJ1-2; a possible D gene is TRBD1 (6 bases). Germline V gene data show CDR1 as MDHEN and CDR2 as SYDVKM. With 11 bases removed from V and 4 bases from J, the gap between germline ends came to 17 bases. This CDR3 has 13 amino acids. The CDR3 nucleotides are TGTGCCGCCCAAGGGGGGCGCGCCTATGGCTACACCTTC. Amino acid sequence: CAAQGGRAYGYTF.

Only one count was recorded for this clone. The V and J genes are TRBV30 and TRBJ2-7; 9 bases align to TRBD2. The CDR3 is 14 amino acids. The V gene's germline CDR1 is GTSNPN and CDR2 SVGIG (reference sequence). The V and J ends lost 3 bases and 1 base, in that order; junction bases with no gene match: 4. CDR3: CAWSLSGGSYEQYF. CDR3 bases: TGTGCCTGGAGCTTAAGCGGGGGGTCCTACGAGCAGTACTTC. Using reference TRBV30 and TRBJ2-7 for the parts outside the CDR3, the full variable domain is SQTIHQWPATLVQPVGSPLSLECTVEGTSNPNLYWYRQAAGRGLQLLFYSVGIGQISSEVPQNLSASRPQDRQFILSSKKLLLSDSGFYLCAWSLSGGSYEQYFGPGTRLTVT.

CDR3 sequence reads: CASSMQGAVTFF. Written as DNA, the CDR3 is TGTGCCAGTAGTATGCAGGGGGCCGTGACTTTCTTT. V and J are TRBV19 and TRBJ1-1; 8 bases match TRBD1. The CDR3 sequence is 12 residues long. Trimming removed 3 bases from V and 12 bases from J; junction bases left unmatched: 6. Germline loops: CDR1 LNHDA, CDR2 SQIVND (reference sequence).

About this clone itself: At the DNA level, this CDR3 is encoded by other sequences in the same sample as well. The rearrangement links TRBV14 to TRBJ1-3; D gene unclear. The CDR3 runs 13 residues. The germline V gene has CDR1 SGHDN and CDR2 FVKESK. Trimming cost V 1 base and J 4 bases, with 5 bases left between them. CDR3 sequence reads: CASSQVAGNTIYF. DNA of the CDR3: TGTGCCAGCAGCCAAGTAGCAGGAAACACCATATATTTT.

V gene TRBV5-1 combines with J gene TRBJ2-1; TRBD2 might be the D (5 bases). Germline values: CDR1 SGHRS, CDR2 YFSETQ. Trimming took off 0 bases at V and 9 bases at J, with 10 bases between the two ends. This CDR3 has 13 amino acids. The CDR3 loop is CASSLASGSEQFF. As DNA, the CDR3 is TGCGCCAGCAGCTTGGCCTCGGGATCTGAGCAGTTCTTC.

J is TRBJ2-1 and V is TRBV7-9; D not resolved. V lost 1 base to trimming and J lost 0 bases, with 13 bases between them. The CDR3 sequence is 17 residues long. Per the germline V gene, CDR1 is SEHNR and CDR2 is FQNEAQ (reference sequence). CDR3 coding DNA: TGTGCCAGCAGCTTAGAACTCCCTCCGCGCTCCTACAATGAGCAGTTCTTC. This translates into CASSLELPPRSYNEQFF.

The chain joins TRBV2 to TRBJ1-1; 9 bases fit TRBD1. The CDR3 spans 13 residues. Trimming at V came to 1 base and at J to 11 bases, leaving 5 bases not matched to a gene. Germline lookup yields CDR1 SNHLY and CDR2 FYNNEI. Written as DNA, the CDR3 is TGTGCCAGCAGTGAAGTACAGGGGGCTGTCGCTTTCTTT. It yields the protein CASSEVQGAVAFF.